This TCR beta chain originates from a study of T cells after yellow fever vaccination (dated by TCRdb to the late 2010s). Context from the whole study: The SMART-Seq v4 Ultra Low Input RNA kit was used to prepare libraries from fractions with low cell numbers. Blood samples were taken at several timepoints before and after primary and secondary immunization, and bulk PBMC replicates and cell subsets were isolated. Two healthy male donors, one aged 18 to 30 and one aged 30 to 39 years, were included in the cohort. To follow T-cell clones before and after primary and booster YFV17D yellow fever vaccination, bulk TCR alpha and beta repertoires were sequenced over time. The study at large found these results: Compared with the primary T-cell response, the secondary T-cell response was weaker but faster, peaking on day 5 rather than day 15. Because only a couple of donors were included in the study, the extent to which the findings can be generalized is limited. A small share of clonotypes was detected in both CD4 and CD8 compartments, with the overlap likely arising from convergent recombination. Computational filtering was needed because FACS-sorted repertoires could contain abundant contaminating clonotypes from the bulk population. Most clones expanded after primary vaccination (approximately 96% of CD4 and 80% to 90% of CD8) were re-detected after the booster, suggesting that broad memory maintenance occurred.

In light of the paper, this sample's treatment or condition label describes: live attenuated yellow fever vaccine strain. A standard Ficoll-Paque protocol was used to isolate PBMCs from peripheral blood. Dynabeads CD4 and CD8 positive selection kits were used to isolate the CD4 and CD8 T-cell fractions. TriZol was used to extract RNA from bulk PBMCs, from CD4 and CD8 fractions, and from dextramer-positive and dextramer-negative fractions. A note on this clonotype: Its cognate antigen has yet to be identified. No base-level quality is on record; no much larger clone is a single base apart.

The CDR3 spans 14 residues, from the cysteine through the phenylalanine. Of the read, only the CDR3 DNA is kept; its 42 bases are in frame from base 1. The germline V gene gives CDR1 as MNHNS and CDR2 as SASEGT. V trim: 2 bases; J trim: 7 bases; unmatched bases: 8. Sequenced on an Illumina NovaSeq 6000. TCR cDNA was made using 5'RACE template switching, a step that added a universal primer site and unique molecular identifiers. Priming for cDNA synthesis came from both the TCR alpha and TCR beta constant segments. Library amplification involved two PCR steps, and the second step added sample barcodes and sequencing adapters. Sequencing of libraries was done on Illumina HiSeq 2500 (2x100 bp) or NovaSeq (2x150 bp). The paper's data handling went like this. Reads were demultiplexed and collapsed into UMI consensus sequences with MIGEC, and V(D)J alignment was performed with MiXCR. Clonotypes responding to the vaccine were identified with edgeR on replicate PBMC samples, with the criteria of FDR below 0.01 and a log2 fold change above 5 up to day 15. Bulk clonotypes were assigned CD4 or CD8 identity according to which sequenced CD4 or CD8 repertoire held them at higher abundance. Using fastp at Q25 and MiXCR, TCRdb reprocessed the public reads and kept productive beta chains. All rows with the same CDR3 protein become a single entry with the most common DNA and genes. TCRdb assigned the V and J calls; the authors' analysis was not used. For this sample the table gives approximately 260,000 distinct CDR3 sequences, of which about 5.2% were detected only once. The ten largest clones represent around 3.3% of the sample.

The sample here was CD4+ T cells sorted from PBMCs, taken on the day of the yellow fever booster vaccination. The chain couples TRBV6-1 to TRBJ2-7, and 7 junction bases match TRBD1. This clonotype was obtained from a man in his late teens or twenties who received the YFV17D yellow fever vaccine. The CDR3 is CASSETWPRGEQYF. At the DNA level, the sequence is TGTGCCAGCAGTGAAACGTGGCCCAGGGGGGAGCAGTACTTC.